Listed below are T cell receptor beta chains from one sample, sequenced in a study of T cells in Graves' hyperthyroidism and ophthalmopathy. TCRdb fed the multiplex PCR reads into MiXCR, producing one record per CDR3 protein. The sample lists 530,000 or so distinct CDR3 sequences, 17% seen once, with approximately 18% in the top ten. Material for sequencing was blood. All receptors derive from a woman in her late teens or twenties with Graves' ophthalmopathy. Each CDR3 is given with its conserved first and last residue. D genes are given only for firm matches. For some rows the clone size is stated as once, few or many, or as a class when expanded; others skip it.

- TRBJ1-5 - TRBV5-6 TGTGCCAGCAGCTACTCCAGCCGTCAGCCCCAGCATTTT CASSYSSRQPQHF
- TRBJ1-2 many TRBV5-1 TGCGCCAGCAGCGAAATTGCGATGACAGCCACCTATGGCTACACCTTC CASSEIAMTATYGYTF
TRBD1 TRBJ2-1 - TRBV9 TGTGCCAGCAGCACCCGGACAGGACCCAATGAGCAGTTCTTC CASSTRTGPNEQFF
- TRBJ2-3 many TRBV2 TGTGCCAGCAGTGAAGAGCCAGGACCAGATACGCAGTATTTT CASSEEPGPDTQYF
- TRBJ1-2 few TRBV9 TGTGCCAGCAGCGTAGGAGTCAGCAGTACCTATGGCTACACCTTC CASSVGVSSTYGYTF
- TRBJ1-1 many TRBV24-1 TGTGCCACCAGTGACCCTGGAAACAGCACTGAAGCTTTCTTT CATSDPGNSTEAFF
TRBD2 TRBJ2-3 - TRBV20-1 TGCAGTGCTAGGGCGGGGGGCCCCACAGATACGCAGTATTTT CSARAGGPTDTQYF
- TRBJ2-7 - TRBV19 TGTGCCAGTAGTCTGGGAACCTCTCTATTTAAACCCTACGAGCAGTACTTC CASSLGTSLFKPYEQYF
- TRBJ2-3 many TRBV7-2 TGTGCCAGCAGCTTAGTGTTTTTAGGAGATACGCAGTATTTT CASSLVFLGDTQYF
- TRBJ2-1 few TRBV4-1 TGCGCCAGCAGCCAAGTTTTCGATGAGCAGTTCTTC CASSQVFDEQFF
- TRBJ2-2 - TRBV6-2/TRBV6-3 TGTGCCAGCCGCGAGAGAGGTGACACCGGGGAGCTGTTTTTT CASRERGDTGELFF
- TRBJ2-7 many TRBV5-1 TGCGCCAGCAGAGAAATGGGCGGCACCTACGAGCAGTACTTC CASREMGGTYEQYF
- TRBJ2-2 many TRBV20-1 TGCAGTGCTAGAGATCCGAGGGGGTTGACCGGGGAGCTGTTTTTT CSARDPRGLTGELFF
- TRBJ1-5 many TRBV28 TGTGCCAGCAGCCTGACCCCCGGGAGGCAGCCCCAGCATTTT CASSLTPGRQPQHF